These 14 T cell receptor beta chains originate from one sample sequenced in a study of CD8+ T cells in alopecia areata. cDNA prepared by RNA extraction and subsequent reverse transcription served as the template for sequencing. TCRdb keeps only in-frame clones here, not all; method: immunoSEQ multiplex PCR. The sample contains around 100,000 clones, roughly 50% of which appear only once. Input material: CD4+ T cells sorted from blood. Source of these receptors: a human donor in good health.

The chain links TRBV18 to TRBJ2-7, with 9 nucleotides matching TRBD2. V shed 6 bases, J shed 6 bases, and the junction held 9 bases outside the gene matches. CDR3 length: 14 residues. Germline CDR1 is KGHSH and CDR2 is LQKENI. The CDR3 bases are TGTGCCAGCTCGGATACAGCGGGGGGCCTCGAGCAGTACTTC. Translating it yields CASSDTAGGLEQYF.

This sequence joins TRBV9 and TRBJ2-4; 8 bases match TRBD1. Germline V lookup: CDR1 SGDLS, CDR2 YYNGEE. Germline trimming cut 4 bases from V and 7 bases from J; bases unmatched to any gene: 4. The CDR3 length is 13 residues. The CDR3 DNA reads TGTGCCAGCAGCCAAAGGACAGGGAACATTCAGTACTTC. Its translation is CASSQRTGNIQYF.

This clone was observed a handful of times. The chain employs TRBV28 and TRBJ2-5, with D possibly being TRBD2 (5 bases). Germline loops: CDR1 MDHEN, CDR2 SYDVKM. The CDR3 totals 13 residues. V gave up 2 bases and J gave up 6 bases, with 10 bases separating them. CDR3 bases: TGTGCCAGCAGTTTAGCGGGCAGAAAGACCCAGTACTTC. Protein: CASSLAGRKTQYF.

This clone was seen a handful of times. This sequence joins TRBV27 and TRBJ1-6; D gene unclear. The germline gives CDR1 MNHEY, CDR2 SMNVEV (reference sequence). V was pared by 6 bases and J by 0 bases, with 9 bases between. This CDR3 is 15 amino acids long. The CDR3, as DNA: TGTGCCAGCAGACAGAGGAACTCCTATAATTCACCCCTCCACTTT. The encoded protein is CASRQRNSYNSPLHF.

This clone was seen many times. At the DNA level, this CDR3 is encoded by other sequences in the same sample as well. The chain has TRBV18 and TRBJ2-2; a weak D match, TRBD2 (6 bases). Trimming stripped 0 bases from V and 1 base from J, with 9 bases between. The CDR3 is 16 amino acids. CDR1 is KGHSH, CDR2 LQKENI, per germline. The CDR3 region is CASSPPTGGNTGELFF. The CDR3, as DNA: TGTGCCAGCTCACCACCGACCGGGGGGAACACCGGGGAGCTGTTTTTT.

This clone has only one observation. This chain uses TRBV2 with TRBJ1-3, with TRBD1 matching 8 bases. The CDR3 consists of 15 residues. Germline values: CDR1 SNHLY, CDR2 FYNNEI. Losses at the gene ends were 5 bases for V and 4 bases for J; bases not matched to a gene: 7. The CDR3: CASSLSGGVGNTIYF. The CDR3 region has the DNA TGTGCCAGCAGTCTCTCAGGGGGCGTGGGAAACACCATATATTTT.

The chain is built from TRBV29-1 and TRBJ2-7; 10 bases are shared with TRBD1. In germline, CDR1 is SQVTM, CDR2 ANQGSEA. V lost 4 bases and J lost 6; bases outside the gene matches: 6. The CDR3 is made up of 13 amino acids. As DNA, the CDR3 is TGCAGCGTTGGTGGCGGGACAGGGGTCGAGCAGTACTTC. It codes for CSVGGGTGVEQYF.

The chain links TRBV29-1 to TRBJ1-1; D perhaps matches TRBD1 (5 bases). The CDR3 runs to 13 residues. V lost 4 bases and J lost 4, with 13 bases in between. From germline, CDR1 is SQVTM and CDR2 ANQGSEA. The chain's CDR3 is CSVGVFQGTEAFF. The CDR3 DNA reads TGCAGCGTTGGGGTCTTTCAGGGCACTGAAGCTTTCTTT.

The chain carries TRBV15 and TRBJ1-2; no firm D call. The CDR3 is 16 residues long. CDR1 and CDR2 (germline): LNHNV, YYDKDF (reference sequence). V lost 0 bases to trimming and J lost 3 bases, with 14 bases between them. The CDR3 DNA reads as TGTGCCACCAGCAGAGATCAGAATAAGGGATACTATGGCTACACCTTC. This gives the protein CATSRDQNKGYYGYTF.

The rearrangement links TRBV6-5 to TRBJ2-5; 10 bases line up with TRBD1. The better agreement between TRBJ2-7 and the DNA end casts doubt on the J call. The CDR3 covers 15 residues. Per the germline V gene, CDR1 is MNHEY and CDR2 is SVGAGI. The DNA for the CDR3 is TGTGCCAGCAGTTACGGGGGACAGGGGTCCTACGAGCAGTACTTC. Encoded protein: CASSYGGQGSYEQYF.

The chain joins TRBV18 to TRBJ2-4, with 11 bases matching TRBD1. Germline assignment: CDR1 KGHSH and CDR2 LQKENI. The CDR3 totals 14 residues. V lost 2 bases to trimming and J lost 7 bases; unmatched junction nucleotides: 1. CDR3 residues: CASSPGDRGNIQYF. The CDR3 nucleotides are TGTGCCAGCTCACCAGGGGACAGGGGGAACATTCAGTACTTC.

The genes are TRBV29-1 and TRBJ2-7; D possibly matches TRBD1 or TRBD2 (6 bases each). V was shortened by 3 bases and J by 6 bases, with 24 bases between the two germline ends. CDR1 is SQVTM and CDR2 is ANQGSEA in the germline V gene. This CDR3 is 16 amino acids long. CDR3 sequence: CSVEGIPGALYSEQYF. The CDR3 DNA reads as TGCAGCGTTGAGGGAATCCCGGGGGCTCTTTACAGCGAGCAGTACTTC.

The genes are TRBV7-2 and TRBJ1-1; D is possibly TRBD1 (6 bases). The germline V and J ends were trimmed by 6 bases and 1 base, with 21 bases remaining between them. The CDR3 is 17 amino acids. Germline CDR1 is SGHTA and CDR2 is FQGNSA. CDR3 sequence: CASSSPAGGRANTEAFF. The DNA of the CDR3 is TGTGCCAGCAGTTCACCCGCGGGGGGCCGAGCGAACACTGAAGCTTTCTTT.

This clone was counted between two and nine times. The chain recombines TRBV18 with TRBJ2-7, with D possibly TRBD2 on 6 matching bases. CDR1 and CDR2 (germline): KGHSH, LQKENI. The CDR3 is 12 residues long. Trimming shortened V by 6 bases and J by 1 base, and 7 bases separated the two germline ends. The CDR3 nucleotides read TGTGCCAGCTCCGGGGGATCCTACGAGCAGTACTTC. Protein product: CASSGGSYEQYF.